One sample yielded the 3 T cell receptor beta chains listed below, sequenced in a study of response to subunit inactivated influenza vaccine. TCRdb used MiXCR to reprocess the RT-PCR reads, holding one entry per CDR3 protein. Altogether 150,000 to 200,000 distinct CDR3 sequences are present, approximately 12% being singletons, with the ten largest covering approximately 30%. These data were also filed under a second study, of T cells expressing NK-cell markers. In that study: What made the TCR beta cDNA was 5'RACE template switching with UMIs.

The sequencing here drew on CD8+ T cells sorted from PBMCs, taken roughly 12 days after vaccination. All receptors derive from a man aged 45-65 years who received an inactivated influenza vaccine.

This clonotype appeared many times. The genes are TRBV6-5 and TRBJ2-5; the D gene is possibly TRBD2 (5 bases). The CDR3 is 15 amino acids. The germline V gene has CDR1 MNHEY and CDR2 SVGAGI. V was cut by 0 bases and J by 5 bases, with 13 bases left in between. This CDR3 reads CASSYSRAQVETQYF. In DNA, the CDR3 is TGTGCCAGCAGTTACTCGAGGGCCCAGGTGGAGACCCAGTACTTC.

A few counts support this clonotype. The J gene is TRBJ2-2, the V gene TRBV29-1; possibly TRBD2 for D (5 bases). The CDR3 has 13 residues. Germline assignment: CDR1 SQVTM and CDR2 ANQGSEA. Trimming took 3 bases from V and 4 from J, leaving 9 bases between them. CDR3 amino acids: CSVDDYLTGELFF. As DNA, the CDR3 is TGCAGCGTTGATGACTACCTCACCGGGGAGCTGTTTTTT.

This clonotype was counted a few times. The chain recombines TRBV19 with TRBJ1-5; D gene ambiguous. The CDR3 runs 13 residues. Trimming pared 7 bases from V and 2 bases from J, leaving 9 bases between. Germline V gene sequence: CDR1 LNHDA, CDR2 SQIVND (reference sequence). The chain's CDR3 is CASKWSGNQPQHF. The CDR3 DNA reads TGTGCCAGTAAGTGGTCCGGCAATCAGCCCCAGCATTTT.